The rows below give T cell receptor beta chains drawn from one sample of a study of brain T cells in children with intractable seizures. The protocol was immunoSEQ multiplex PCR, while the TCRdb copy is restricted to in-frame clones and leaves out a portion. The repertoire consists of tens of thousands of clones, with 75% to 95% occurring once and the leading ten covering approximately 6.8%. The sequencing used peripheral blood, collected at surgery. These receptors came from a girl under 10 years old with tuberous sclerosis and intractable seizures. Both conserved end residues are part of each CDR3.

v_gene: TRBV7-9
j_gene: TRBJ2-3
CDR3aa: CASSPGTGAPDTQYF

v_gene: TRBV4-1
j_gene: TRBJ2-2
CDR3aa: CASSPPRGADTGELFF

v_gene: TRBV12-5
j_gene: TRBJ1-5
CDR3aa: CASGGQGGNQPQHF

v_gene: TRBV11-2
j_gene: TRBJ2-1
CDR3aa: CASSQRGLAPHEQFF

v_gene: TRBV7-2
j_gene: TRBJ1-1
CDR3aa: CASSLGRTPMNTEAFF

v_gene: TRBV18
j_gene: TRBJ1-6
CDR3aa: CASSPDSHFNSPLHF

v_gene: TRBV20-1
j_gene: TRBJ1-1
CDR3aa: CSASRVAGNTEAFF

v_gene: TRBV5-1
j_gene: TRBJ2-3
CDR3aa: CASSSGAHTDTQYF

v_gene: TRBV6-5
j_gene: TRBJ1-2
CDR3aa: CASKTGANYGYTF

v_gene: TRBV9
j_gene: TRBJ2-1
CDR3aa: CASSKNRGRTYNEQFF

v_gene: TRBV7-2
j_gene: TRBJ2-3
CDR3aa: CASSQGYASTDTQYF

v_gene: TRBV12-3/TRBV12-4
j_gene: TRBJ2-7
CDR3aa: CASSFGYEQYF

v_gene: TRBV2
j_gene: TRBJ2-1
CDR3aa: CASTPHRDEQFF

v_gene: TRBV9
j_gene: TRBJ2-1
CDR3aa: CASNPVDSYNEQFF

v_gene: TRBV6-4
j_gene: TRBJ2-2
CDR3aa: CASKGTGDTGELFF

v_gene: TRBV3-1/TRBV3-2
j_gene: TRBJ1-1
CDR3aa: CASSLGVRGEAFF

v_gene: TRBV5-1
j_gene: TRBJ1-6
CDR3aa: CASSLSAVNNSPLHF

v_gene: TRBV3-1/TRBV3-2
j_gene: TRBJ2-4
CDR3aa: CASSQDPGGIRNIQYF

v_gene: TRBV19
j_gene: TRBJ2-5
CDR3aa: CASSKERVTTQYF

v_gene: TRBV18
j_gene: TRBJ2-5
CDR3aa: CASSPLRGYQETQYF

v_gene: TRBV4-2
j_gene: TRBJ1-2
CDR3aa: CAVPAPNYGYTF

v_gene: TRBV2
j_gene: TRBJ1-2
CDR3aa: CATSSGPDYGYTF

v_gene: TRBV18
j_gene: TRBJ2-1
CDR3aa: CASSRELAGGPYNEQFF

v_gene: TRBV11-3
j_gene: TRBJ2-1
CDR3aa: CASSLGEGRNEQFF

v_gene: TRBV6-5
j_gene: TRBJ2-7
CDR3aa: CASSLTGTEQYF

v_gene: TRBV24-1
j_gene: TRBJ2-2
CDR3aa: CATSDSSGYSGTGELFF

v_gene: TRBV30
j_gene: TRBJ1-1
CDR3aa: CAWSVLGNEAFF

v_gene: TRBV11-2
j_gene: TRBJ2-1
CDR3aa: CASSLRRASGPYNEQFF

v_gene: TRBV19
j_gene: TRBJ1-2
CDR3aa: CASSSQGWGYGYTF

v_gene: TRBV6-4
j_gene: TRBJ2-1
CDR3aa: CASSDSPGKGTSGGEWSTYNEQFF

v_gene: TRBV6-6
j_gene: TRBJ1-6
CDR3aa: CASSYLPRNNSPLHF

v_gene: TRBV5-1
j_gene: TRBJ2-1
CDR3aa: CASSLGDRGPGYEQFF

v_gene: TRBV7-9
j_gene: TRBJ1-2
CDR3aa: CASSSMGQGNVFGYTF

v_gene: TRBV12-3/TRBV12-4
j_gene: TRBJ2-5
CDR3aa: CASSTTGKETQYF

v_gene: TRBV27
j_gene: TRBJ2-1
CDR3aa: CASRLRNEQFF

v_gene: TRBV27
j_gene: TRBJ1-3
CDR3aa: CASSLWKGQDRGGGNTIYF

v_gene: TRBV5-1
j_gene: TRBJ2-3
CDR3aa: CASTRLDRGRGTDTQYF

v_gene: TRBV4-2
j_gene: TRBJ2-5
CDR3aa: CASSQVPRTGEETQYF

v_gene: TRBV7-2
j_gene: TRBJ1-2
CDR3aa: CASSLFRDGYTF

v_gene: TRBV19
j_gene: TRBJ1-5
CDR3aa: CASSLRTGHPIEPQHF

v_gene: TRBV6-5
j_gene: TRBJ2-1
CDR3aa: CASSYTAAVPSEQFF

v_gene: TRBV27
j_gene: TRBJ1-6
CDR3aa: CASSPDFGPLHF

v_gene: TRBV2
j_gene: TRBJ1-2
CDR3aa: CASSPGDGYTF

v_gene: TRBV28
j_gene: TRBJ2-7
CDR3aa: CASIERGAYEQYF

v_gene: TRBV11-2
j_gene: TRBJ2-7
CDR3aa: CASSLEGGYEQYF

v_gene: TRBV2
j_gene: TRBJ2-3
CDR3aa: CASSPTGTSTDTQYF

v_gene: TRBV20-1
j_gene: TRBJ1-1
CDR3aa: CSASTGKNTEAFF

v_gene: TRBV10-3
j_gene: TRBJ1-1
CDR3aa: CAISLTENTEAFF

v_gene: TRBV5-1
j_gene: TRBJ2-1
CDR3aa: CASSLGQREFF

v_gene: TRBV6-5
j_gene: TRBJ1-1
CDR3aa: CASSYVGGGTEAFF

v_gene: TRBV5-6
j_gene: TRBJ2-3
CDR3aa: CASSVGTGDPTDTQYF

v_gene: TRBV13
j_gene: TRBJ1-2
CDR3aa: CASSETPGTGSNYGYTF

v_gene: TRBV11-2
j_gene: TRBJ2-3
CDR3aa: CASSLTGGADTQYF